The clone carrying this T cell receptor beta chain was recorded a few times. The record originates from a study of blood T cell repertoires in COVID-19. Some clones are missing from TCRdb's copy, which holds only in-frame ones; the method was immunoSEQ multiplex PCR. The sample holds about 250,000 clones; about 80% are singletons and the top ten take roughly 9.8%. Unmatched junction bases numbered 10, after V lost 5 bases and J lost 9 bases. This CDR3 region has 14 residues. This receptor was taken from a man older than 75 with acute or convalescent COVID-19. Sequenced sample: peripheral blood. The V and J genes are TRBV5-3 and TRBJ2-1; TRBD2 agrees at 8 bases. TRBV5-3 is noted as an ORF with a role that remains uncertain. For the CDR3, the DNA is TGTGCCAGAAGTCCCCCCCTAGCGGGCGGTGAGCAGTTCTTC. Its protein is CARSPPLAGGEQFF.